Reported below is one TCR beta chain. Its antigen is unidentified. Sequenced by immunoSEQ multiplex PCR; TCRdb stores in-frame clones only, minus some. The sample yields approximately 74,000 clones, 77% seen once. The data were obtained in a study of vaccination effects on CD4 cells after COVID-19. About the research overall: Samples collected post-vaccine were obtained a median of 72 days after the second dose.

In the ViraFEST assay, antigen-specific CD4+ clonotypes were identified by expansion after peptide-pool stimulation. Between days 9 and 10 of culture, CD4+ T cells were separated out. The vaccine given was either BNT162b2 or mRNA-1273, in two doses. People in the vaccine group had not been infected with SARS-CoV-2 before, and their nucleocapsid antibodies were negative. Points from the study as a whole: Late post-vaccination, clones induced by infection and those induced by vaccine underwent marked clonal contraction. Cross-reactivity with common cold coronaviruses was shown by only 1 of 255 vaccine-induced clones in healthy vaccinees.

The length of the CDR3 is 14 residues. V lost 1 base to trimming and J lost 10 bases, with 11 bases between them. Per germline, CDR1 MNHEY and CDR2 SVGEGT. The chain employs TRBV6-2 or TRBV6-3 and TRBJ1-6, with unresolved D. The clonotype was recovered from a human donor who received a COVID-19 vaccine. The specimen was CD4+ T cells from PBMCs cultured with HCoV-OC43 spike peptides, collected after COVID-19 vaccination. Subset indicated: HCoV-OC43 spike overlapping peptide pool stimulation. The CDR3 spells CASSYLGEDSPLHF. As DNA, the CDR3 is TGTGCCAGCAGTTACTTGGGTGAAGACTCACCCCTCCACTTT.